The present TCR beta chain was sequenced within a study of blood T cell repertoires in COVID-19. Study-wide context: PBMCs, B-cell-depleted T cells, or T cells provided the cDNA or gDNA that made up the material.

The V gene's germline CDR1 is GTSNPN and CDR2 SVGIG (reference sequence). V was clipped by 2 bases and J by 5 bases, with 18 bases between them. The CDR3 totals 15 residues. Per the authors' pipeline: Nucleated cell counts were estimated from reference gene primer amplification. TCRdb keeps only in-frame clones here, not all; method: immunoSEQ multiplex PCR. The DNA gave D and trimming, while V, J and clone size come from that table. The sample records approximately 37,000 clones, around 90% being singletons. Specimen: peripheral blood. The TCR comes from a man aged 50 to 59 with active COVID-19. The chain combines TRBV30 with TRBJ2-5; tentatively, D is TRBD1 (6 bases). The CDR3 DNA reads TGTGCCTGGAGTTACGGCAGGGGCGGGCGGGAGACCCAGTACTTC. Encoded protein: CAWSYGRGGRETQYF.